These 29 T cell receptor beta chains share one sample of origin, sequenced in a study of preoperative IRX-2 immunotherapy in early breast cancer. Treatment in this sample: preoperative locoregional IRX-2 cytokine immunotherapy. Repertoires were generated with immunoSEQ multiplex PCR, while TCRdb's copy carries only in-frame clones and drops some. This sample has over 55,000 clones, with roughly 94% found just once. This specimen was collected from a patient treated with IRX-2 immunotherapy. These receptors all stem from a human donor with breast cancer.

This clone was recorded only once. J is TRBJ2-1 and V is TRBV7-9, with 10 positions matching TRBD2. The CDR3 has 16 residues. Per germline, CDR1 SEHNR and CDR2 FQNEAQ (reference sequence). The V gene end was trimmed by 2 bases and the J gene end by 3 bases; junction bases not matched to a gene: 4. The CDR3 nucleotides are TGTGCCAGCAGCTTATCACTAGCGGGAAGCTACAATGAGCAGTTCTTC. Protein product: CASSLSLAGSYNEQFF. Using reference TRBV7-9 and TRBJ2-1 for the parts outside the CDR3, the full variable domain is DTGVSQNPRHKITKRGQNVTFRCDPISEHNRLYWYRQTLGQGPEFLTYFQNEAQLEKSRLLSDRFSAERPKGSFSTLEIQRTEQGDSAMYLCASSLSLAGSYNEQFFGPGTRLTVL.

This rearrangement joins TRBV6-5 to TRBJ2-7, with 9 bases identical to TRBD2. The V gene end was trimmed by 3 bases and the J gene end by 0 bases; junction bases not matched to a gene: 3. CDR3 length equals 15 residues. The germline V gene encodes CDR1 MNHEY and CDR2 SVGAGI. The CDR3 sequence is CASSYSGSYSYEQYF. CDR3 in DNA: TGTGCCAGCAGTTATAGCGGGAGTTACTCCTACGAGCAGTACTTC.

The chain is built from TRBV7-3 and TRBJ2-2; possible D gene TRBD2, 5 bases. V lost 2 bases to trimming and J lost 0 bases, with 7 bases between them. Germline V gene sequence: CDR1 SGHTA, CDR2 FQGTGA. The CDR3 sequence is 15 residues long. The CDR3 DNA follows: TGTGCCAGCAGCTTAGAGGGATCGAACACCGGGGAGCTGTTTTTT. Its translation: CASSLEGSNTGELFF.

The sample holds one count of this clone. The chain uses TRBV5-8 and TRBJ2-1, with D unresolved. V was trimmed by 2 bases and J by 1 base, leaving 10 bases between them. CDR3 length equals 15 residues. Germline V gene sequence: CDR1 SGHTS, CDR2 YDEGEE. The CDR3 region is CASSFGLGSYNEQFF. The CDR3 nucleotides are TGTGCCAGCAGCTTCGGTCTTGGGTCCTACAATGAGCAGTTCTTC.

CDR3 amino acids: CASSPLAGAQETQYF. The CDR3 region has the DNA TGTGCCAGTAGTCCCCTAGCGGGGGCCCAAGAGACCCAGTACTTC. The V and J genes are TRBV19 and TRBJ2-5; TRBD2 matches 10 bases. The germline V gene has CDR1 LNHDA and CDR2 SQIVND (reference sequence). CDR3 length equals 15 residues. V was clipped by 5 bases and J by 1 base; unmatched bases: 4.

The V call is TRBV7-6, the J call TRBJ1-1; D gene uncertain. V was shortened by 3 bases and J by 4 bases, with 15 bases between the two germline ends. Germline CDR1 reads SGHVS; CDR2 reads FNYEAQ. The CDR3 has 15 residues. DNA of the CDR3: TGTGCCAGCAGCTTTAGTCGGGATGGTGGCACTGAAGCTTTCTTT. As protein: CASSFSRDGGTEAFF. The full variable domain, its missing parts supplied by reference TRBV7-6 and TRBJ1-1, is GAGVSQSPRYKVTKRGQDVALRCDPISGHVSLYWYRQALGQGPEFLTYFNYEAQQDKSGLPNDRFSAERPEGSISTLTIQRTEQRDSAMYRCASSFSRDGGTEAFFGQGTRLTVV.

The chain employs TRBV4-1 and TRBJ1-5; D uncertain. Germline V gene data show CDR1 as MGHRA and CDR2 as YSYEKL. V was cut by 0 bases and J by 2 bases, with 8 bases left in between. The CDR3 is made up of 15 amino acids. CDR3 region: CASSQDAFGNQPQHF. DNA for the CDR3: TGCGCCAGCAGCCAAGACGCGTTTGGCAATCAGCCCCAGCATTTT.

The chain uses TRBV28 and TRBJ1-1; no firm D call. The CDR3 loop spans 13 amino acids. Trimming shortened V by 1 base and J by 11 bases, and 14 bases separated the two germline ends. CDR1 and CDR2 (germline): MDHEN, SYDVKM. The CDR3 region is CASSLFLPLEAFF. In DNA, the CDR3 is TGTGCCAGCAGTTTATTTCTTCCCCTAGAGGCTTTCTTT.

The gene calls are TRBV7-2 and TRBJ1-1, with a tentative D call TRBD1 (5 bases). Between the trimmed V and J ends, which lost 2 bases and 2 bases, there was a span of 9 bases. This CDR3 comprises 14 residues. The V gene's germline CDR1 is SGHTA and CDR2 FQGNSA. CDR3 loop: CASSLYGGNTEAFF. For the CDR3, the DNA is TGTGCCAGCAGCTTATATGGGGGAAACACTGAAGCTTTCTTT.

J is TRBJ1-5 and V is TRBV7-9, with D possibly matching TRBD1 (5 bases). V lost 3 bases and J 4 bases, leaving 16 bases between the germline ends. Germline CDR1 is SEHNR and CDR2 is FQNEAQ (reference sequence). There are 16 residues in the CDR3. In nucleotides, the CDR3 is TGTGCCAGCAGCTTCGGGGTGCCGACAGAAAATCAGCCCCAGCATTTT. Protein: CASSFGVPTENQPQHF.

This chain connects TRBV2 to TRBJ1-1; 7 bases agree with TRBD1. The CDR3 sequence is 10 residues long. The germline gives CDR1 SNHLY, CDR2 FYNNEI. V gave up 11 bases and J gave up 11 bases; unmatched junction bases: 8. The chain's CDR3 is CAEGDRRAFF. The CDR3 DNA sequence: TGTGCCGAGGGGGACAGAAGGGCTTTCTTT.

In nucleotides, the CDR3 is TGTGCCAGCTCACCCCAGGGGTTGGCAGAGACCCAGTACTTC. Encoded protein: CASSPQGLAETQYF. The chain uses TRBV18 and TRBJ2-5, with D possibly matching TRBD1 (6 bases). This CDR3 contains 14 residues. Germline CDR1 and CDR2: KGHSH and LQKENI. V was trimmed by 3 bases and J by 4 bases, leaving 12 bases between them.

The J gene is TRBJ1-1, the V gene TRBV19, with 9 bases matching TRBD1. The germline CDR1 and CDR2 sequences are LNHDA and SQIVND (reference sequence). The trim removed 8 bases at V and 4 bases at J, leaving 8 bases unmatched. This CDR3 has 14 amino acids. The CDR3: CASRDRDQGTEAFF. The CDR3 coding sequence is TGTGCCAGTCGGGACAGGGATCAGGGCACTGAAGCTTTCTTT.

V usage is TRBV28 and J usage is TRBJ1-2; D is uncertain. V lost 4 bases, J lost 2 bases, and 8 bases lay in between. CDR1 is MDHEN and CDR2 is SYDVKM in the germline V gene. This CDR3 has 13 amino acids. CDR3 protein: CASSSTANYGYTF. CDR3 sequence (DNA): TGTGCCAGCAGTTCCACAGCAAACTATGGCTACACCTTC.

J is TRBJ1-2 and V is TRBV28, with 8 bases matching TRBD1. V shed 5 bases and J 4 bases; nucleotides not matched to a gene: 0. Germline CDR1 and CDR2: MDHEN and SYDVKM. This CDR3 has 12 amino acids. The CDR3 loop reads CASSTGGYGYTF. In nucleotides, the CDR3 is TGTGCCAGCAGTACAGGGGGCTATGGCTACACCTTC.

The V gene is TRBV28, the J gene TRBJ1-1, with 7 bases that match TRBD1. V lost 6 bases, J lost 3 bases, and 7 bases stayed unmatched. Per the germline V gene, CDR1 is MDHEN and CDR2 is SYDVKM. The CDR3 spans 14 residues. The CDR3 spells CASSAGGSYTEAFF. The DNA for the CDR3 is TGTGCCAGCAGCGCAGGGGGGAGTTACACTGAAGCTTTCTTT.

This clone was detected only once. The V and J genes are TRBV5-4 and TRBJ2-3, with 10 bases matching TRBD2. This CDR3 contains 12 residues. After removal of 4 bases from V and 12 bases from J, the junction contained 5 bases not matched to a gene. Looked up from germline, CDR1 is SGHNT and CDR2 is YYREEE (reference sequence). CDR3 amino acids: CASSAGTSEQYF. The CDR3 DNA follows: TGTGCCAGCAGCGCGGGGACTAGCGAACAGTATTTT.

The chain is built from TRBV5-4 and TRBJ2-1; 7 bases are shared with TRBD1. This CDR3 has 16 residues. CDR1 and CDR2 from the germline V gene are SGHNT and YYREEE (reference sequence). Trimming removed 4 bases from V and 0 bases from J; junction bases left unmatched: 7. In DNA, the CDR3 is TGTGCCAGCAGCCCGCCCCAGGGGGTCTCCTACAATGAGCAGTTCTTC. It codes for CASSPPQGVSYNEQFF.

This sequence joins TRBV7-9 and TRBJ2-5, with TRBD1 as a possible D gene (5 bases). The germline gives CDR1 SEHNR, CDR2 FQNEAQ (reference sequence). Trimming removed 1 base at V and 5 bases at J, with 11 bases between. This CDR3 spans 14 amino acids. CDR3: CASSLVQGGETQYF. CDR3 DNA sequence: TGTGCCAGCAGCTTAGTTCAGGGCGGTGAGACCCAGTACTTC.

Remarks on this clone: Other DNA sequences from this sample encode an identical CDR3 as well. The gene calls are TRBV14 and TRBJ1-2; D not resolved. The V end lost 3 bases, the J end lost 4 bases, and 9 bases lay between the germline ends. Looked up from germline, CDR1 is SGHDN and CDR2 is FVKESK. The CDR3 is 13 residues long. In DNA, the CDR3 is TGTGCCAGCAGCCATGGTCCCACCTATGGCTACACCTTC. This encodes CASSHGPTYGYTF.

This sequence joins TRBV18 and TRBJ1-2; D gene ambiguous. The V gene lost 3 bases and the J gene lost 8 bases, with 19 bases spanning the gap. The germline gives CDR1 KGHSH, CDR2 LQKENI. The CDR3 consists of 15 residues. The CDR3 loop reads CASSPGNPQNAGYTF. The DNA of the CDR3 is TGTGCCAGCTCACCGGGAAACCCGCAAAATGCAGGCTACACCTTC.

The chain couples TRBV9 to TRBJ2-7; a weak D match, TRBD2 (6 bases). Germline loops: CDR1 SGDLS, CDR2 YYNGEE. There are 14 residues in the CDR3. Trimming pared 8 bases from V and 6 bases from J, leaving 21 bases between. CDR3 DNA sequence: TGTGCCAGTAACCCCGGGACTCGGACGACCGAGCAGTACTTC. Its protein product is CASNPGTRTTEQYF.

This clone was detected once. This sequence joins TRBV15 and TRBJ1-4; D not resolved. Germline V gives CDR1 LNHNV, CDR2 YYDKDF (reference sequence). The CDR3 loop spans 16 amino acids. V gave up 3 bases and J gave up 6 bases, with 17 bases separating them. The CDR3 DNA follows: TGTGCCACCAGCAGTCCGAAGGAGGAGGTTTATGAAAAACTGTTTTTT. Translated: CATSSPKEEVYEKLFF.

This clone was observed a single time. V usage is TRBV27 and J usage is TRBJ2-7; the D call may be TRBD1 or TRBD2 (5 bases each). Germline CDR1 MNHEY, CDR2 SMNVEV (reference sequence). The CDR3 runs 14 residues. Trimming stripped 1 base from V and 3 bases from J, with 10 bases between. The CDR3 bases are TGTGCCAGCAGTTTATTAGCAGGGAGCTACGAGCAGTACTTC. Encoded protein: CASSLLAGSYEQYF.

The chain uses TRBV6-1 and TRBJ1-2, with D hard to call. The CDR3 consists of 13 residues. Germline V gives CDR1 MNHNS, CDR2 SASEGT. Between the trimmed V and J ends, which lost 6 bases and 6 bases, there was a span of 14 bases. In DNA, the CDR3 is TGTGCCAGCAGCGCATCTCCCTGGGATGGCTACACCTTC. Translation gives CASSASPWDGYTF.

The CDR3 protein is CASSLGTWDTIYF. In DNA, the CDR3 is TGTGCCAGCAGCTTAGGAACGTGGGACACCATATATTTT. The J gene is TRBJ1-3, the V gene TRBV7-8; D call uncertain. There are 13 residues in the CDR3. Trimming removed 1 base from V and 8 bases from J, with 9 bases in between. CDR1 and CDR2 from the germline V gene are SGHVS and FQNEAQ.

This clone was counted a single time. The chain has TRBV20-1 and TRBJ2-7, with no clear D. The CDR3 is made up of 11 amino acids. The germline V gene encodes CDR1 DFQATT and CDR2 SNEGSKA (reference sequence). Deletions cut 7 bases from V and 5 bases from J, with 12 bases between. CDR3 protein: CSGLGQNEQYF. CDR3 DNA sequence: TGCAGTGGCCTAGGGCAGAACGAGCAGTACTTC.

This clone was seen once. The chain joins TRBV11-2 to TRBJ2-1; 16 positions agree with TRBD2. V was pared by 5 bases and J by 10 bases, with 8 bases of the junction left unmatched. This CDR3 comprises 16 residues. Germline V gene data show CDR1 as SGHAT and CDR2 as FQNNGV. CDR3 sequence reads: CASSPGTSGRGREQFF. CDR3 DNA: TGTGCCAGCAGCCCAGGGACTAGCGGGAGGGGCAGGGAGCAGTTCTTC.

This chain joins TRBV19 and TRBJ1-5; D remains ambiguous. Trimming stripped 4 bases from V and 4 bases from J, with 8 bases between. CDR1 and CDR2 (germline): LNHDA, SQIVND (reference sequence). There are 13 residues in the CDR3. CDR3 sequence: CASSRQMNQPQHF. For the CDR3, the DNA is TGTGCCAGTAGTAGGCAGATGAATCAGCCCCAGCATTTT. Full variable domain (rest looked up from reference TRBV19 and TRBJ1-5): DGGITQSPKYLFRKEGQNVTLSCEQNLNHDAMYWYRQDPGQGLRLIYYSQIVNDFQKGDIAEGYSVSREKKESFPLTVTSAQKNPTAFYLCASSRQMNQPQHFGDGTRLSIL.